Listed below are T cell receptor beta chains from one sample, sequenced in a study of cytomegalovirus exposure and HLA in healthy donors. Clones were read by immunoSEQ multiplex PCR, and TCRdb kept only the in-frame ones, dropping some. This sample has 210,000 or so clones; 78% occur once, and the top ten carry about 0.45%. The sequencing sample was made of PBMCs. These receptors originate from a boy between 10 and 17 years old in good health and CMV-seronegative. Each CDR3 is given without its conserved first and last residue. A D gene is named only where the DNA matches it firmly.

d_call: NA
v_call: TRBV4-1
j_call: TRBJ2-3
cdr3_aa: ASSQEGRGDTDTQY

d_call: TRBD2
v_call: TRBV6-1
j_call: TRBJ2-2
cdr3_aa: ASSGGAGQNTGELF

d_call: NA
v_call: TRBV27
j_call: TRBJ1-1
cdr3_aa: ASSRAGGEAF

d_call: TRBD1
v_call: TRBV2
j_call: TRBJ2-7
cdr3_aa: ASTLIGTGDPSYEQY

d_call: TRBD1
v_call: TRBV4-2
j_call: TRBJ1-2
cdr3_aa: ASSLPLDRVNGYT

d_call: NA
v_call: TRBV7-9
j_call: TRBJ2-3
cdr3_aa: SSSSMIRRTYSTDTQY

d_call: NA
v_call: TRBV4-2
j_call: TRBJ2-2
cdr3_aa: ASSLQWPPRNTGELF

d_call: TRBD2
v_call: TRBV4-2
j_call: TRBJ2-3
cdr3_aa: ASSQDPPAGETDTQY

d_call: TRBD1
v_call: TRBV7-8
j_call: TRBJ2-7
cdr3_aa: ASSLGQEYEQY

d_call: NA
v_call: TRBV7-9
j_call: TRBJ2-7
cdr3_aa: ASSLGGNYEQY

d_call: NA
v_call: TRBV6-1
j_call: TRBJ1-4
cdr3_aa: ASSEGEGGNEKLF

d_call: TRBD2
v_call: TRBV30
j_call: TRBJ2-6
cdr3_aa: AWSRLAGGPSGANVLT

d_call: NA
v_call: TRBV6-1
j_call: TRBJ2-1
cdr3_aa: ASSEAVVAVNEQF

d_call: NA
v_call: TRBV9
j_call: TRBJ1-2
cdr3_aa: ASSPGLSGSPRGYT

d_call: TRBD2
v_call: TRBV28
j_call: TRBJ2-3
cdr3_aa: ASTLLAGGGTQY

d_call: TRBD2
v_call: TRBV5-4
j_call: TRBJ2-1
cdr3_aa: ASSPSGLAGGGEQF

d_call: TRBD1
v_call: TRBV5-1
j_call: TRBJ2-7
cdr3_aa: ASSIDRATEQY

d_call: TRBD2
v_call: TRBV7-9
j_call: TRBJ2-1
cdr3_aa: ASGGESYNEQF

d_call: TRBD2
v_call: TRBV30
j_call: TRBJ2-1
cdr3_aa: ALDSAGGPAAEQF

d_call: TRBD1
v_call: TRBV19
j_call: TRBJ1-5
cdr3_aa: ASRLAGQGSQPQH

d_call: TRBD1
v_call: TRBV11-3
j_call: TRBJ1-2
cdr3_aa: ASSNRASGQGVWYGYT

d_call: TRBD2
v_call: TRBV27
j_call: TRBJ2-5
cdr3_aa: ASSRAGRETQY

d_call: TRBD1
v_call: TRBV6-5
j_call: TRBJ2-7
cdr3_aa: ASSGTVSTYEQY

d_call: NA
v_call: TRBV16
j_call: TRBJ2-5
cdr3_aa: ASSQSRETQY

d_call: NA
v_call: TRBV9
j_call: TRBJ2-3
cdr3_aa: ASSVVVGAPGLRDTQY

d_call: TRBD1
v_call: TRBV6-4
j_call: TRBJ2-2
cdr3_aa: ASSDSVAGGPGELF

d_call: TRBD2
v_call: TRBV9
j_call: TRBJ2-7
cdr3_aa: ASSVGVAGAYEQY

d_call: NA
v_call: TRBV11-2
j_call: TRBJ2-7
cdr3_aa: ASSPRSWQGSAEQY

d_call: NA
v_call: TRBV7-7
j_call: TRBJ2-7
cdr3_aa: ASSLAVTYEQY

d_call: TRBD1
v_call: TRBV7-2
j_call: TRBJ2-4
cdr3_aa: ASSPVDRAGAKNIQY

d_call: TRBD2
v_call: TRBV5-1
j_call: TRBJ2-2
cdr3_aa: ASRRTSVSTGELF

d_call: TRBD2
v_call: TRBV19
j_call: TRBJ2-5
cdr3_aa: ASSYSGNVGETQY

d_call: NA
v_call: TRBV30
j_call: TRBJ1-1
cdr3_aa: AWSRTSNTEAF

d_call: TRBD1
v_call: TRBV27
j_call: TRBJ1-6
cdr3_aa: ASTGWVTGGSPLH

d_call: NA
v_call: TRBV7-5
j_call: TRBJ1-2
cdr3_aa: VRSRHDGFSNYGYT

d_call: NA
v_call: TRBV11-2
j_call: TRBJ1-5
cdr3_aa: ASSLTVGNQPQH

d_call: NA
v_call: TRBV7-8
j_call: TRBJ1-2
cdr3_aa: ASSRGGDYGYT

d_call: NA
v_call: TRBV13
j_call: TRBJ1-4
cdr3_aa: ASSSRDLKLF

d_call: NA
v_call: TRBV6-1
j_call: TRBJ1-1
cdr3_aa: ASTFGILNTEAF

d_call: TRBD1
v_call: TRBV11-3
j_call: TRBJ1-1
cdr3_aa: ASSLGGGDLAF

d_call: NA
v_call: TRBV30
j_call: TRBJ1-2
cdr3_aa: AWRQGLPNSGYT

d_call: NA
v_call: TRBV11-2
j_call: TRBJ2-3
cdr3_aa: ASSFRGGHAFTDTQY

d_call: TRBD2
v_call: TRBV5-4
j_call: TRBJ2-5
cdr3_aa: ASRPGLAGEQY

d_call: TRBD1
v_call: TRBV13
j_call: TRBJ2-3
cdr3_aa: ASSLGLGQGATDTQY

d_call: TRBD1
v_call: TRBV11-2
j_call: TRBJ1-2
cdr3_aa: ASSLGQGNGYT

d_call: NA
v_call: TRBV27
j_call: TRBJ2-7
cdr3_aa: AAGGKTGVNEQY